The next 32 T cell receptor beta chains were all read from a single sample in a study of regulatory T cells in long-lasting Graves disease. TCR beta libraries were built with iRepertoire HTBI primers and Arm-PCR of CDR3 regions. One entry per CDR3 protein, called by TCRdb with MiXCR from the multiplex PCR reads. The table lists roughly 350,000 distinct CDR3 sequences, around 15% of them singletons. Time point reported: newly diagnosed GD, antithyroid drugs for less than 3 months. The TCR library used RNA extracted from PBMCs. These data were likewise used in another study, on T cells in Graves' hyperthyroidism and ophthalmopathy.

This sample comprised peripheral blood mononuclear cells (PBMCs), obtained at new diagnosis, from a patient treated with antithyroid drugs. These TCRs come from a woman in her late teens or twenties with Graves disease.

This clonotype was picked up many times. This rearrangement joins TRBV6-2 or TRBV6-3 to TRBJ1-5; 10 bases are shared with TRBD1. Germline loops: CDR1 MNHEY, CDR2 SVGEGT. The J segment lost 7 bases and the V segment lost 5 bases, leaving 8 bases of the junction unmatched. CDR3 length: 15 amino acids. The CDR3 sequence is CASSVSGTGAQPQHF. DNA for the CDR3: TGTGCCAGCAGTGTATCCGGGACAGGGGCCCAGCCCCAGCATTTT.

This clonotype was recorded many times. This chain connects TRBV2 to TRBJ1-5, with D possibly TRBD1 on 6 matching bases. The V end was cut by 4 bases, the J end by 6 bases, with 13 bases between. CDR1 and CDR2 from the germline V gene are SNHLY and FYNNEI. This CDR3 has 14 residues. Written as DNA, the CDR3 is TGTGCCAGCAGTGGGGAACAGGGATCTCAGCCCCAGCATTTT. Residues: CASSGEQGSQPQHF.

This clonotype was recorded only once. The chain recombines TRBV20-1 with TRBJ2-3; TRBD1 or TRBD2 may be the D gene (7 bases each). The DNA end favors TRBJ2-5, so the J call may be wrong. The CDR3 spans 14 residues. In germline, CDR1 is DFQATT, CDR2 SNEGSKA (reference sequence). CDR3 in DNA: TGCAGTGCTCCCAGGAGCGGGACAGTAGAGACCCAGTACTTC. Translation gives CSAPRSGTVETQYF.

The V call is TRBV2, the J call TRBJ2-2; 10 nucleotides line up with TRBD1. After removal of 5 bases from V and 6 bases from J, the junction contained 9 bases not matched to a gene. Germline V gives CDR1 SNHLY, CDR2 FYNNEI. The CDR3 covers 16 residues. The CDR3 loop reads CASSLSGTGAAGELFF. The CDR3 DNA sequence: TGTGCCAGCAGTTTGTCCGGGACAGGGGCGGCCGGGGAGCTGTTTTTT.

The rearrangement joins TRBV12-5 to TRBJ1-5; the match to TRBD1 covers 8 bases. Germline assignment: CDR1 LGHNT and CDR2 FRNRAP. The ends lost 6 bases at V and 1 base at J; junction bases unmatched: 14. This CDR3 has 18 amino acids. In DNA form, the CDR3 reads TGTGCTAGTGGCCCTAGACAGGGGCCCAAGGGAAGCAATCAGCCCCAGCATTTT. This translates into CASGPRQGPKGSNQPQHF.

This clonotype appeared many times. CDR3 region: CASSLEQGVTEAFF. Here the CDR3 DNA reads TGTGCCAGCAGCTTGGAACAGGGGGTAACTGAAGCTTTCTTT. The chain employs TRBV5-4 and TRBJ1-1; 8 bases agree with TRBD1. Trimming removed 0 bases from V and 5 bases from J; junction bases left unmatched: 3. CDR3 length: 14 residues. Germline lookup yields CDR1 SGHNT and CDR2 YYREEE (reference sequence).

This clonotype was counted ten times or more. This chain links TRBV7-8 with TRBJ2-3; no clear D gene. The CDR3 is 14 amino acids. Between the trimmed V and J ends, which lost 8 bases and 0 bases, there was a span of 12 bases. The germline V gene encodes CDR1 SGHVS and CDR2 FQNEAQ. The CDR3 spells CASRDRISTDTQYF. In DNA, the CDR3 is TGTGCCAGCCGAGACCGAATAAGCACAGATACGCAGTATTTT.

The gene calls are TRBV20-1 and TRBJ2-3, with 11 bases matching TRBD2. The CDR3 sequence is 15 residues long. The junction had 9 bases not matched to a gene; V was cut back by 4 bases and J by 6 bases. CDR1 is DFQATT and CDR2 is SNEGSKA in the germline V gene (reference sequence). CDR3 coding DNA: TGCAGTGCTATAGCGGGGGGGGGACGACGTGATACGCAGTATTTT. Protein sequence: CSAIAGGGRRDTQYF.

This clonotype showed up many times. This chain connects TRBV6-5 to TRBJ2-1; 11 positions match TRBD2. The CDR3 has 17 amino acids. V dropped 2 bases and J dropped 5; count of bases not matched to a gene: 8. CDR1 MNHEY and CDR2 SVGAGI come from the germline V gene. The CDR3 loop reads CASSYLRGLAANNEQFF. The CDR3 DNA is TGTGCCAGCAGTTACCTTCGGGGACTAGCGGCCAACAATGAGCAGTTCTTC.

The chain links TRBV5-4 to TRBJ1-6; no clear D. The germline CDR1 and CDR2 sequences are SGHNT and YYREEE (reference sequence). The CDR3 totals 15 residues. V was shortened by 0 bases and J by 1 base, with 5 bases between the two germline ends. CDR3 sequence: CASSLGRSYNSPLHF. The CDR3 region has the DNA TGTGCCAGCAGCTTGGGGAGGTCCTATAATTCACCCCTCCACTTT.

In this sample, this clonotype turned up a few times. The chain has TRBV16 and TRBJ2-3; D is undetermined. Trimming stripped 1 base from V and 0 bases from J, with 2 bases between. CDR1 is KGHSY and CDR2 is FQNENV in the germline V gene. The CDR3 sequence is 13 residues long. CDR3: CASSQWSTDTQYF. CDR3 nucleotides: TGTGCCAGCAGCCAATGGAGCACAGATACGCAGTATTTT.

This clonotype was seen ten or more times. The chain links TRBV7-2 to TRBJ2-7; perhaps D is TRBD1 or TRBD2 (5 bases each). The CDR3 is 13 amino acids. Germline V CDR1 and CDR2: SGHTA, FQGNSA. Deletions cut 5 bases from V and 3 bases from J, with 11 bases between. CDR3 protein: CASSPRDGYEQYF. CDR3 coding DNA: TGTGCCAGCAGCCCCCGGGACGGCTACGAGCAGTACTTC.

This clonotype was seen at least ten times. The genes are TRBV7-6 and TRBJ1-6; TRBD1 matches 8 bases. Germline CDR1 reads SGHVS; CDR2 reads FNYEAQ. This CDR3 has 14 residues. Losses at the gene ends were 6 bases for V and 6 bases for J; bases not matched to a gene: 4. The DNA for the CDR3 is TGTGCCAGCAGTATTACAGGGGGTAATTCACCCCTCCACTTT. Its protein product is CASSITGGNSPLHF.

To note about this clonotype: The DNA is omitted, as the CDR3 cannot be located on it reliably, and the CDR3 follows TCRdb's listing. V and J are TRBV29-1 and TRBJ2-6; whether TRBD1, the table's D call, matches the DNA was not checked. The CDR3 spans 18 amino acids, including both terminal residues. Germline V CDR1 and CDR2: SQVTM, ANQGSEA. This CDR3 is CSVGGGTGGLSGANVPTF.

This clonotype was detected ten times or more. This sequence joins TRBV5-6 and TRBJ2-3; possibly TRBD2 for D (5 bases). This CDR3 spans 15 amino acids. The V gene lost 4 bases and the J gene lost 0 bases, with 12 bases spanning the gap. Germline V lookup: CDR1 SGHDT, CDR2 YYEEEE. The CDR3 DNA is TGTGCCAGCAGCCGCCGCGGGTTTAGCACAGATACGCAGTATTTT. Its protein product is CASSRRGFSTDTQYF.

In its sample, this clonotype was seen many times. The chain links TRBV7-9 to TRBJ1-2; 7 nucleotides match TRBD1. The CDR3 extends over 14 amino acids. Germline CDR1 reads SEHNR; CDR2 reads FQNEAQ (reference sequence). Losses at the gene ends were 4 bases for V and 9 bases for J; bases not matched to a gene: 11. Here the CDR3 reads CASSSIDRAISYTF. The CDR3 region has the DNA TGTGCCAGCAGCTCCATCGACAGGGCCATAAGCTACACCTTC.

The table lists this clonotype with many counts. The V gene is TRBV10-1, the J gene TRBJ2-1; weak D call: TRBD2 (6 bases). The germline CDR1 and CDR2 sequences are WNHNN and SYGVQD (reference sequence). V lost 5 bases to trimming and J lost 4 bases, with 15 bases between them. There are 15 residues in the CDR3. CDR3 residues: CASSPSREMYNEQFF. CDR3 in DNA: TGCGCCAGCAGTCCTTCTCGGGAGATGTACAATGAGCAGTTCTTC.

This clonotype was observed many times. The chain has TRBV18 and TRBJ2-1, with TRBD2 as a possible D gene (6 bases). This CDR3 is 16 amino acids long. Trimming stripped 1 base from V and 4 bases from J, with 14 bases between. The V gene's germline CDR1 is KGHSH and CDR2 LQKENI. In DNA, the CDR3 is TGTGCCAGCTCACCACAAGCCAGACTAGTTTACAATGAGCAGTTCTTC. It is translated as CASSPQARLVYNEQFF.

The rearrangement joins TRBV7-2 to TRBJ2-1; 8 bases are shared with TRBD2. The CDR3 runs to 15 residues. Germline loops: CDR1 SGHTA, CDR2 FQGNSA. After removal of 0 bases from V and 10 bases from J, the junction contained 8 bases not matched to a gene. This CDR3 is CASSLAPGLAWEQFF. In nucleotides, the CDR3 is TGTGCCAGCAGCTTAGCTCCCGGACTAGCTTGGGAGCAGTTCTTC.

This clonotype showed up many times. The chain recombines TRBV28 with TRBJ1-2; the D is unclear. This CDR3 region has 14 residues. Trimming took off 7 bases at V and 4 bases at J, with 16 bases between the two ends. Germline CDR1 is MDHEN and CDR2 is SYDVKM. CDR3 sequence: CASTILQEGYGYTF. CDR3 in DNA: TGTGCCAGCACTATACTCCAAGAAGGCTATGGCTACACCTTC.

The CDR3 region is CASSSNGEQFF. CDR3 DNA sequence: TGCGCCAGCAGCTCCAACGGTGAGCAGTTCTTC. The V gene is TRBV4-1, the J gene TRBJ2-1; D gene uncertain. Germline CDR1 reads MGHRA; CDR2 reads YSYEKL. The V end lost 5 bases, the J end lost 9 bases, and 8 bases lay between the germline ends. The CDR3 runs 11 residues.

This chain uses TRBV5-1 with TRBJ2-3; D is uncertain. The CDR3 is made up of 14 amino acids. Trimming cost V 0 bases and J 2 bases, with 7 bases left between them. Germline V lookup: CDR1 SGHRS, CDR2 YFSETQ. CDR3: CASSLETTTDTQYF. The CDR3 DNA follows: TGCGCCAGCAGCTTGGAAACTACCACAGATACGCAGTATTTT.

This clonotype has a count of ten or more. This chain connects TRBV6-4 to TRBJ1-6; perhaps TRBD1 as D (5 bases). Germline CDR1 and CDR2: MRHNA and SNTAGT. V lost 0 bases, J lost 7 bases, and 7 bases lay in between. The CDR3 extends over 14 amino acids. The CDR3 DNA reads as TGTGCCAGCAGTGACTCAGGGGCGAATTCACCCCTCCACTTT. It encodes CASSDSGANSPLHF.

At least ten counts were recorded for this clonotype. The CDR3 bases are TGTGCCAGCAGCTCGGACACGACCAACACTGAAGCTTTCTTT. Translation gives CASSSDTTNTEAFF. This sequence joins TRBV5-6 and TRBJ1-1; possibly TRBD1 for D (5 bases). Deletions cut 3 bases from V and 2 bases from J, with 11 bases between. The CDR3 extends over 14 amino acids. CDR1 is SGHDT, CDR2 YYEEEE, per germline.

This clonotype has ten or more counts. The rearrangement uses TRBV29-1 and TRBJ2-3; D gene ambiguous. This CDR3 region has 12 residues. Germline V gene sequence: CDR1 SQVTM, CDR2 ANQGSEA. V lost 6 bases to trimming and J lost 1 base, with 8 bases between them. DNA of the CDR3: TGCAGCGTGAGACTGCGCACAGATACGCAGTATTTT. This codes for CSVRLRTDTQYF.

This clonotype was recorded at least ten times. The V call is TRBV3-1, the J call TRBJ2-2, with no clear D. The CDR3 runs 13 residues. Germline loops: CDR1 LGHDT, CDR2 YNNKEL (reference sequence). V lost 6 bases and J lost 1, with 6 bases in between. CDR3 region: CASSLVNTGELFF. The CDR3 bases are TGTGCCAGCAGTCTCGTGAACACCGGGGAGCTGTTTTTT. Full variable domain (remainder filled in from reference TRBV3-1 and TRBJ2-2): DTAVSQTPKYLVTQMGNDKSIKCEQNLGHDTMYWYKQDSKKFLKIMFSYNNKELIINETVPNRFSPKSPDKAHLNLHINSLELGDSAVYFCASSLVNTGELFFGEGSRLTVL.

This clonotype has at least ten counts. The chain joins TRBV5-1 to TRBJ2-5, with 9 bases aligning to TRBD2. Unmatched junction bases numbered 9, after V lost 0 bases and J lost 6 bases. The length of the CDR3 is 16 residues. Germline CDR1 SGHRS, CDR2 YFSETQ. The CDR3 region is CASSLEWLAGRKTQYF. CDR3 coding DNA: TGCGCCAGCAGCTTGGAGTGGCTAGCGGGACGGAAGACCCAGTACTTC.

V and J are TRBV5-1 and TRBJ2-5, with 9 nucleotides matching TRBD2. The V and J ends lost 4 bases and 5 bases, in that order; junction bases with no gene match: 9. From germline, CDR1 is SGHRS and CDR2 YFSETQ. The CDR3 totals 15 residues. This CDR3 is CASSSQGTSSETQYF. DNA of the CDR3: TGCGCCAGCAGCAGCCAAGGGACTAGCAGCGAGACCCAGTACTTC.

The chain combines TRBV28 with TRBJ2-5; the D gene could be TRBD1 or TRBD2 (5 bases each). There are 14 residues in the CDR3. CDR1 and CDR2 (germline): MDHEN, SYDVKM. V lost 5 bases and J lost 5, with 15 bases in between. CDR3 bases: TGTGCCAGCAGTCCGACCCGGGACGTGGAGACCCAGTACTTC. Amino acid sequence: CASSPTRDVETQYF.

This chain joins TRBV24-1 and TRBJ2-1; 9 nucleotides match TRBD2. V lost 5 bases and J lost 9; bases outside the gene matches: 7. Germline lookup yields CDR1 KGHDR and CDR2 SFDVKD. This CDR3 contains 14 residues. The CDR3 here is CATSALLAGREQFF. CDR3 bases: TGTGCCACCAGTGCCCTCCTAGCGGGGCGTGAGCAGTTCTTC.

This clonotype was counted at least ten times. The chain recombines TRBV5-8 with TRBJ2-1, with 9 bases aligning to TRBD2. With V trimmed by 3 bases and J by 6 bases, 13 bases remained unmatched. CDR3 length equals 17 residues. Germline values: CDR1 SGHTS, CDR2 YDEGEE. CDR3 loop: CASSSGSLAGTLNEQFF. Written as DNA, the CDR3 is TGTGCCAGCAGCTCGGGGTCTCTAGCGGGGACACTCAATGAGCAGTTCTTC.

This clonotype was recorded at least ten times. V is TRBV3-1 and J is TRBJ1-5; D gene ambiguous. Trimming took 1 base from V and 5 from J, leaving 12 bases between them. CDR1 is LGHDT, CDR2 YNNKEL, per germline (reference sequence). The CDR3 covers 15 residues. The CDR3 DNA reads TGTGCCAGCAGCCAAGGACCCGGGTCTTATCAGCCCCAGCATTTT. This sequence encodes CASSQGPGSYQPQHF.